What follows are 8 T cell receptor beta chains derived from one specimen sequenced in a study of blood T cell repertoires in COVID-19. The method was immunoSEQ multiplex PCR; TCRdb's version includes in-frame clones alone and lacks a portion of them. This table holds 150,000 to 200,000 clones, about 80% found once. Input material: peripheral blood. These receptors all come from a woman older than 75 with acute or convalescent COVID-19.

V is TRBV11-2 and J is TRBJ1-6; D possibly corresponds to TRBD1 (5 bases). Germline CDR1 is SGHAT and CDR2 is FQNNGV. V shed 3 bases and J shed 1 base, with 7 bases lying between them. The CDR3 extends over 15 amino acids. This CDR3 is CASSFRGSYNSPLHF. The CDR3 DNA reads as TGTGCCAGCAGCTTTCGGGGGTCCTATAATTCACCCCTCCACTTT. The variable domain in full, completed from reference TRBV11-2 and TRBJ1-6, reads EAGVAQSPRYKIIEKRQSVAFWCNPISGHATLYWYQQILGQGPKLLIQFQNNGVVDDSQLPKDRFSAERLKGVDSTLKIQPAKLEDSAVYLCASSFRGSYNSPLHFGNGTRLTVT.

The rearrangement uses TRBV4-1 and TRBJ2-1; TRBD2 agrees at 7 bases. Per germline, CDR1 MGHRA and CDR2 YSYEKL. V was pared by 1 base and J by 4 bases, with 10 bases of the junction left unmatched. The CDR3 is 17 residues long. Here the CDR3 reads CASSQGRLAGDYNEQFF. The CDR3 nucleotides are TGCGCCAGCAGCCAAGGCCGTCTGGCGGGGGATTACAATGAGCAGTTCTTC.

This clone was counted once. The V call is TRBV2, the J call TRBJ2-2; 7 bases map to TRBD2. The J segment lost 2 bases and the V segment lost 6 bases, leaving 9 bases of the junction unmatched. There are 16 residues in the CDR3. CDR1 is SNHLY and CDR2 is FYNNEI in the germline V gene. CDR3 sequence (DNA): TGTGCCAGCAGACGTACCGGGACTACCAACACCGGGGAGCTGTTTTTT. Protein product: CASRRTGTTNTGELFF.

The chain combines TRBV3-1 (or the pseudogene TRBV3-2) with TRBJ1-2; D uncertain. Germline CDR1 reads LGHDT; CDR2 reads YNNKEL (reference sequence). CDR3 size: 15 residues. Deletions cut 1 base from V and 4 bases from J, with 13 bases between. CDR3 sequence reads: CASSQGRSLFYGYTF. In DNA, the CDR3 is TGTGCCAGCAGCCAAGGCAGGTCCCTTTTCTATGGCTACACCTTC.

The chain is built from TRBV30 and TRBJ1-1; D is unresolved. The CDR3 loop spans 12 amino acids. Germline loops: CDR1 GTSNPN, CDR2 SVGIG (reference sequence). V lost 2 bases to trimming and J lost 8 bases, with 12 bases between them. The CDR3 DNA is TGTGCCTGGAGTTCTTTCCCTCGGGAAGCTTTCTTT. Encoded protein: CAWSSFPREAFF.

The rearrangement links TRBV3-1 (or the pseudogene TRBV3-2) to TRBJ1-3, with TRBD1 identical over 10 bases. Looked up from germline, CDR1 is LGHDT and CDR2 is YNNKEL (reference sequence). V was pared by 6 bases and J by 6 bases, with 8 bases of the junction left unmatched. This CDR3 has 15 amino acids. CDR3 nucleotide sequence: TGTGCCAGCAGTAGACAGGGGGCGCGGAAAAACACCATATATTTT. It is translated as CASSRQGARKNTIYF.

V usage is TRBV10-2 and J usage is TRBJ1-1; D perhaps matches TRBD1 (5 bases). The V gene lost 3 bases and the J gene lost 4 bases, with 15 bases spanning the gap. CDR1 WSHSY and CDR2 SAAADI come from the germline V gene. The CDR3 sequence is 15 residues long. For the CDR3, the DNA is TGCGCCAGCAGTGACCTACGGTGGGGCGTCACTGAAGCTTTCTTT. It encodes CASSDLRWGVTEAFF.

The CDR3, as DNA: TGTGCCACCAGTGACAGGGACACTGAAGCTTTCTTT. Residues: CATSDRDTEAFF. The gene calls are TRBV24-1 and TRBJ1-1, with D possibly TRBD1 on 5 matching bases. The CDR3 totals 12 residues. The V end was cut by 4 bases, the J end by 3 bases, with 5 bases between. From germline, CDR1 is KGHDR and CDR2 SFDVKD.